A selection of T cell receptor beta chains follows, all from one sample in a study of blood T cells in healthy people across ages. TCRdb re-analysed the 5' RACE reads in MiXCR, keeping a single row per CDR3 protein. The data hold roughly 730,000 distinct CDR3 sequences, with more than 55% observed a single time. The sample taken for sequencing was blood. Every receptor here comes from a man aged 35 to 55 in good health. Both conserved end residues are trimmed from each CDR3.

CDR3: ASSVALQTNTGELF
V: TRBV9

CDR3: ASSFPSDRGLSPLH
V: TRBV28

CDR3: AIRASGTTYNEQY
V: TRBV10-3

CDR3: ASSRGGVGRSGANVLT
V: TRBV6-1

CDR3: ASSHPSEPAGYT
V: TRBV28

CDR3: ASNLGGTPYEQY
V: TRBV5-6

CDR3: SARGRTEAF
V: TRBV20-1

CDR3: ASSVRQNEQF
V: TRBV12-3/TRBV12-4

CDR3: ATLAGSTDTQY
V: TRBV10-3

CDR3: SARDLLAGAGGTQY
V: TRBV20-1

CDR3: ASSGGPGPLFQETQY
V: TRBV25-1

CDR3: SVRPTDTQY
V: TRBV20-1

CDR3: ASSFSPGGPGDYGYT
V: TRBV7-2

CDR3: SALPGGDTQY
V: TRBV29-1

CDR3: ASSPVTAGELF
V: TRBV14

CDR3: ASSLGRAEF
V: TRBV27

CDR3: ASKPGETGYGYT
V: TRBV2

CDR3: SVAGHRDIRGYT
V: TRBV29-1

CDR3: ASSLEQGGTQY
V: TRBV7-9

CDR3: ASSERKGTSNQPQH
V: TRBV2

CDR3: AVTMGSLSEQQY
V: TRBV28

CDR3: ASSLLAGGSYNEQF
V: TRBV4-1

CDR3: ASSLEVRGGANVLT
V: TRBV5-8

CDR3: SAQGLAGYELTDTQY
V: TRBV20-1

CDR3: ASSFGGRANYGYT
V: TRBV27

CDR3: SAIVSPGQGAYEQY
V: TRBV20-1

CDR3: SASRLAGREQY
V: TRBV20-1

CDR3: ATSRPADEKLF
V: TRBV15

CDR3: SPEGGQWGGELF
V: TRBV29-1

CDR3: ASSLGRTSANNEQY
V: TRBV7-8

CDR3: ASSLNSLYGYT
V: TRBV12-3/TRBV12-4

CDR3: SAQTRGLGLHSNQPQH
V: TRBV20-1

CDR3: ASSLGAGTGANVLT
V: TRBV7-2

CDR3: ASSRRTGGNEQY
V: TRBV27

CDR3: ASTAASGYEQY
V: TRBV6-1

CDR3: ASSFHREGNTEAF
V: TRBV5-1

CDR3: SAQGTAGPQH
V: TRBV20-1

CDR3: ASSLDVGTHT
V: TRBV7-9

CDR3: ASSLGLAIGDTQY
V: TRBV7-2

CDR3: ASALADNEQF
V: TRBV7-3

CDR3: SVSPGSSHNEQY
V: TRBV29-1

CDR3: SVLSSGGASYNEQF
V: TRBV29-1

CDR3: ASSPGSNVETQY
V: TRBV5-1

CDR3: ASRPRVELAQTTYNEQF
V: TRBV4-2

CDR3: ASSLALSEGVAF
V: TRBV7-2

CDR3: ASSPLQGQGEKLF
V: TRBV3-1

CDR3: ASSEWVGGLQETQY
V: TRBV25-1

CDR3: ASSGNVAGRDPSSEQY
V: TRBV9

CDR3: ASSLTSPNEQY
V: TRBV12-3/TRBV12-4

CDR3: ASSHQSTGSGYGYT
V: TRBV4-2

CDR3: SARFLSTDTQY
V: TRBV20-1

CDR3: ASADRRADEQF
V: TRBV18

CDR3: SAPTLGLAKNIQY
V: TRBV20-1

CDR3: ASSTPGIPGELF
V: TRBV11-3